This T cell receptor (beta chain) was identified in a study of prognosis after radiotherapy for stage I lung cancer. Study-wide context: The 13 male and roughly 6 female patients were aged 53 to 84, median roughly 68 years. A biologically effective dose of at least 100 Gy came via 3-5 SBRT fractions.

Multiplex PCR in two rounds served to amplify TCR beta CDR3 from genomic DNA. The authors ran first-round PCR with primers specific to each TRBV and TRBJ gene. One entry per CDR3 protein results from TCRdb running MiXCR on the multiplex PCR reads. The top ten clones hold less than 40% of a sample with tens of thousands of distinct CDR3 sequences, around 43% of them seen once. Trimming at V came to 3 bases and at J to 9 bases, leaving 7 bases not matched to a gene. The CDR3 totals 13 residues. Germline values: CDR1 SGHDN, CDR2 FVKESK. Study observations and caveats: Once stereotactic body radiation therapy had been given, unique TCR clone counts fell, with a median of approximately 10,000 versus 7,000.

There are many counts of this clonotype. Its antigen is not known. On CT and PET/CT, all patients were node-negative, and none had prior chemotherapy, radiotherapy or other malignancies. The V gene is TRBV14, the J gene TRBJ2-7; 8 bases match TRBD2. This TCR was sampled from a donor aged 50 or older with non-small cell lung cancer. Sequences were derived from PBMCs, sampled before or after stereotactic body radiation therapy (not recorded which). The CDR3 region is CASSQGAGVSQYF. CDR3 DNA: TGTGCCAGCAGCCAGGGAGCGGGAGTATCGCAGTACTTC.